Presented here are 5 T cell receptor beta chains from one specimen sequenced in a study of blood T cell repertoires in COVID-19 (dated by TCRdb to the early 2020s). The library was produced with the immunoSEQ multiplex PCR assay. Imported from immuneACCESS, the table was reduced by TCRdb to in-frame sequences with V and J called. These copies leave out some clones; in studies compared against another copy, an unresolved V gene accounts for under half, and the cause of the remainder is not known. For this sample the table gives under 250,000 clones, of which around 85% were detected only once. Of the sample, approximately 9% is held by the ten largest clones. Source material: PBMCs or T cells enriched from blood (not recorded which). These receptors were taken from a woman aged 45-60 years with acute COVID-19.

This clone was seen just once. The V gene is TRBV30, the J gene TRBJ2-2; TRBD1 aligns across 7 bases. CDR3 size: 16 residues. V shed 7 bases and J 5 bases; nucleotides not matched to a gene: 16. Germline assignment: CDR1 GTSNPN and CDR2 SVGIG (reference sequence). The CDR3 loop reads CASQRGQAMETGELFF. CDR3 in DNA: TGTGCCTCTCAAAGGGGGCAGGCTATGGAAACCGGGGAGCTGTTTTTT. The complete variable domain, with remaining parts taken from reference TRBV30 and TRBJ2-2, reads SQTIHQWPATLVQPVGSPLSLECTVEGTSNPNLYWYRQAAGRGLQLLFYSVGIGQISSEVPQNLSASRPQDRQFILSSKKLLLSDSGFYLCASQRGQAMETGELFFGEGSRLTVL.

The rearrangement joins TRBV12-5 to TRBJ2-1; D perhaps matches TRBD2 (6 bases). The CDR3 covers 13 residues. Trimming removed 6 bases at V and 7 bases at J, with 13 bases between. Germline V gene data show CDR1 as LGHNT and CDR2 as FRNRAP. CDR3 amino acids: CASGSLRGNEQFF. For the CDR3, the DNA is TGTGCTAGTGGATCCCTTCGGGGGAATGAGCAGTTCTTC.

This chain links TRBV19 with TRBJ2-1, with 13 bases identical to TRBD2. Trimming cost V 7 bases and J 9 bases; bases outside gene matches: 9. Germline-derived CDR1 and CDR2 are LNHDA and SQIVND (reference sequence). The length of the CDR3 is 15 residues. The DNA of the CDR3 is TGTGCCAGTACCCAACTAGCGGGGGGGCAAAGTGAGCAGTTCTTC. This translates into CASTQLAGGQSEQFF.

V is TRBV14 and J is TRBJ1-6, with 10 bases that match TRBD1. The CDR3 is 19 residues long. Per the germline V gene, CDR1 is SGHDN and CDR2 is FVKESK. V lost 2 bases and J lost 0; bases outside the gene matches: 7. This chain's CDR3 is CASSQIRTGGGSYNSPLHF. As DNA, the CDR3 is TGTGCCAGCAGCCAAATCAGGACAGGGGGAGGCTCCTATAATTCACCCCTCCACTTT.

The V gene is TRBV9, the J gene TRBJ1-1, with D possibly matching TRBD1 (6 bases). This CDR3 region has 16 residues. The V gene lost 3 bases and the J gene lost 0 bases, with 15 bases spanning the gap. CDR1 and CDR2 from the germline V gene are SGDLS and YYNGEE. This chain's CDR3 is CASSARGNLMNTEAFF. In nucleotides, the CDR3 is TGTGCCAGCAGCGCCAGGGGAAATTTAATGAACACTGAAGCTTTCTTT.